These 14 T cell receptor beta chains share one sample of origin, sequenced in a study of blood T cells in healthy people across ages. Combining a sample-barcoded 5' primer with a J-beta primer mix, a second PCR ran for roughly 7 to 11 cycles. TCRdb fed the 5' RACE reads into MiXCR, producing one record per CDR3 protein. The data contain hundreds of thousands of distinct CDR3 sequences, 40% to 45% of them singletons. The sequenced material came from blood. The receptors shown here come from a man older than 75 in good health.

This chain links TRBV2 with TRBJ2-7; D remains unclear. The CDR3 covers 12 residues. Trimming removed 9 bases at V and 3 bases at J, with 12 bases between. Germline-derived CDR1 and CDR2 are SNHLY and FYNNEI. CDR3 in amino acids: CARGHTHYEQYF. The CDR3 region has the DNA TGTGCCAGAGGGCACACCCACTACGAGCAGTACTTC.

The V gene is TRBV12-5, the J gene TRBJ2-5, with 12 bases matching TRBD2. V gave up 6 bases and J gave up 13 bases; unmatched junction bases: 9. This CDR3 contains 13 residues. The germline CDR1 and CDR2 sequences are LGHNT and FRNRAP. The CDR3 DNA is TGTGCTAGTGGCCAATTACTAGCGGGGGGCCGGTACTTC. This encodes CASGQLLAGGRYF.

The chain links TRBV25-1 to TRBJ1-2, with D unclear. The CDR3 is 10 amino acids. Trimming removed 10 bases from V and 6 bases from J, with 9 bases in between. Germline V gives CDR1 MGHDK, CDR2 SYGVNS. The CDR3 sequence: CATFSDGYTF. DNA of the CDR3: TGTGCCACCTTTTCCGATGGCTACACCTTC.

This clonotype came up many times. The rearrangement joins TRBV6-5 to TRBJ2-3; 12 bases are a match to TRBD2. CDR3 length: 15 residues. After removal of 6 bases from V and 3 bases from J, the junction contained 4 bases not matched to a gene. Per the germline V gene, CDR1 is MNHEY and CDR2 is SVGAGI. Written as DNA, the CDR3 is TGTGCCAGCAGACGGACTAGCGGGGCGACAGATACGCAGTATTTT. This translates into CASRRTSGATDTQYF.

This clonotype was counted between two and nine times. The chain has TRBV29-1 and TRBJ2-1, with 8 bases that match TRBD2. With 5 bases clipped from V and 7 bases from J, the junction kept 13 bases outside the gene matches. The CDR3 runs 15 residues. CDR1 and CDR2 from the germline V gene are SQVTM and ANQGSEA. The CDR3 protein is CSVNLAGKSENEQFF. CDR3 in DNA: TGCAGCGTTAACTTAGCGGGAAAATCGGAAAATGAGCAGTTCTTC.

This clonotype was seen a few times. The chain recombines TRBV6-2 or TRBV6-3 with TRBJ2-2; D not resolved. Germline loops: CDR1 MNHEY, CDR2 SVGEGT. V lost 0 bases and J lost 5, with 19 bases in between. The CDR3 has 18 amino acids. The CDR3 here is CASSYSTQEFVRTGELFF. CDR3 bases: TGTGCCAGCAGTTACTCCACGCAGGAGTTTGTGCGGACCGGGGAGCTGTTTTTT.

The chain uses TRBV4-3 and TRBJ1-2; no firm D call. The CDR3 sequence is 13 residues long. From germline, CDR1 is LGHNA and CDR2 YSLEER. V was pared by 3 bases and J by 7 bases, with 12 bases between. The CDR3 region is CASSQEPRTGYTF. CDR3 coding DNA: TGCGCCAGCAGCCAGGAACCTCGGACTGGCTACACCTTC.

The CDR3 protein is CASSGSGTPTGELFF. For the CDR3, the DNA is TGTGCCAGCAGTGGGAGCGGGACCCCCACCGGGGAGCTGTTTTTT. The chain couples TRBV12-3 or TRBV12-4 to TRBJ2-2; 7 positions agree with TRBD2. With V trimmed by 5 bases and J by 4 bases, 7 bases remained unmatched. This CDR3 contains 15 residues.

The chain recombines TRBV7-2 with TRBJ2-3, with unresolved D. CDR3 length: 18 amino acids. Trimming took 4 bases from V and 2 from J, leaving 22 bases between them. Germline loops: CDR1 SGHTA, CDR2 FQGNSA. The DNA of the CDR3 is TGTGCCAGCAGCTCTCCAAATCAGGCAGCCACATTCACAGATACGCAGTATTTT. As protein: CASSSPNQAATFTDTQYF.

This clonotype was picked up many times. J is TRBJ2-7 and V is TRBV6-2 or TRBV6-3, with D possibly matching TRBD2 (5 bases). V gave up 6 bases and J gave up 7 bases, with 10 bases separating them. The length of the CDR3 is 11 residues. Germline V lookup: CDR1 MNHEY, CDR2 SVGEGT. In DNA form, the CDR3 reads TGTGCCAGCAGCAGAGCGGAAGAGCAGTACTTC. Translation: CASSRAEEQYF.

This clonotype was picked up a small number of times. The chain recombines TRBV11-3 with TRBJ2-1, with D tentatively TRBD1 (6 bases). This CDR3 is built from 16 residues. Germline V gene lookup returns CDR1 SGHNT and CDR2 YENEEA. Trimming pared 5 bases from V and 3 bases from J, leaving 17 bases between. The CDR3 region is CASSPSPGQIYNEQFF. DNA for the CDR3: TGTGCCAGCAGCCCAAGCCCCGGACAGATCTACAATGAGCAGTTCTTC.

V and J are TRBV27 and TRBJ1-2, with D unresolved. Germline lookup yields CDR1 MNHEY and CDR2 SMNVEV (reference sequence). The CDR3 totals 15 residues. With 0 bases removed from V and 4 bases from J, the gap between germline ends came to 12 bases. CDR3 sequence (DNA): TGTGCCAGCAGTTTATCTCCGACCGGGTCCTATGGCTACACCTTC. It yields the protein CASSLSPTGSYGYTF.

This clonotype appeared a few times. The rearrangement uses TRBV9 and TRBJ2-1; 7 bases align to TRBD2. Trimming removed 2 bases from V and 0 bases from J; junction bases left unmatched: 2. Germline V gene data show CDR1 as SGDLS and CDR2 as YYNGEE. The CDR3 consists of 15 residues. The CDR3: CASSVRTSSYNEQFF. The CDR3 DNA reads as TGTGCCAGCAGCGTCAGGACTAGCTCCTACAATGAGCAGTTCTTC. The whole variable domain, filled in from reference TRBV9 and TRBJ2-1, reads DSGVTQTPKHLITATGQRVTLRCSPRSGDLSVYWYQQSLDQGLQFLIQYYNGEERAKGNILERFSAQQFPDLHSELNLSSLELGDSALYFCASSVRTSSYNEQFFGPGTRLTVL.

The table lists this clonotype with a few counts. The chain uses TRBV3-1 and TRBJ2-6; 10 bases align to TRBD2. V lost 5 bases and J lost 0; bases outside the gene matches: 7. Germline assignment: CDR1 LGHDT and CDR2 YNNKEL (reference sequence). This CDR3 has 18 amino acids. This CDR3 is CASSIRTSGSSGANVLTF. DNA for the CDR3: TGTGCCAGCAGCATCCGGACTAGCGGTAGCTCTGGGGCCAACGTCCTGACTTTC.